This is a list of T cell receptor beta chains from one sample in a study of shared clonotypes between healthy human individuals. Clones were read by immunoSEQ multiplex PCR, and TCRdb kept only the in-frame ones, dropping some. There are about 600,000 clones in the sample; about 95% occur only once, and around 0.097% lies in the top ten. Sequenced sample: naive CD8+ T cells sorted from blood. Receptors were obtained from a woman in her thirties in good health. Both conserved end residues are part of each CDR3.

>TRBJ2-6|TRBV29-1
CSVAMQVVSGANVLTF
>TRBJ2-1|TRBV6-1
CASSEAWVRLAFMIF
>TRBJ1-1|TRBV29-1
CSVVRPLNTEAFF
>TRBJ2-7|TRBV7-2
CASSLVSGDGTRYEQYF
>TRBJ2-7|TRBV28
CASRKTLSSYEQYF
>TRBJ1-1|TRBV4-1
CASSQDYRGDEAFF
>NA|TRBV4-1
CASSQVGHYEQYF
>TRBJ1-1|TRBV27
CASSYGQSLYTEAFF
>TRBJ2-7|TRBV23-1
CASLSRGDRLSYEQYF
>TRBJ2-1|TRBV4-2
CASSPATSGSDEQFF
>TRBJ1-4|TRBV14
CASATWSGEKLFF
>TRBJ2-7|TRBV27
CASSLSASGSYEQYF
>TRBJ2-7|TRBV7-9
CASSSQGFRREQYF
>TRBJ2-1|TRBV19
CASSIGSGYNEQFF
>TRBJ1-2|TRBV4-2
CASSPTEGYGYTF
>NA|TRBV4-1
CASSHGLAGGYEQYF
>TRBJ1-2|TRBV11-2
CASSLGPNPYGYTF
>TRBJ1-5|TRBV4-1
CASSKSENLNQPQHF
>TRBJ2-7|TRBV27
CASSLAAAGGSYEQYF
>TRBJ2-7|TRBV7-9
CASSITGEQYF
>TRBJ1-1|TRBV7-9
CASRTGRPSTEAFF
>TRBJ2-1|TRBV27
CASSLGGSGALDEQFF
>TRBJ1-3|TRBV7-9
CASSLGRLVAGNTIYF
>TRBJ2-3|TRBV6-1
CASSELGNTDTQYF
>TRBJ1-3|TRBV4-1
CASSPRSVISGNTIYF
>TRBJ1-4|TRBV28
CASSLDEKLFF
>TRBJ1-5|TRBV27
CASSSSPGGNNQPQHF
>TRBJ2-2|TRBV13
CASSHDVGENTGELFF
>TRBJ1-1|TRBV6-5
CASSSPENTEAFF
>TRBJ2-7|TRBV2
CASSDEQRGTSGVEQYF
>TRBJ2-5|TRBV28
CASRIQGSGETQYF
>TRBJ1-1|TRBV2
CASAQTVSNMNTEAFF
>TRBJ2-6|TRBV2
CASSGFGDRVLVAGANVLTF
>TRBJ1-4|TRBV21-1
CASLPGTGSVKLFF
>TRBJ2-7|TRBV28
CASSLDSYEQYF
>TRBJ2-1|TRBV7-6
CASSLARLAGYNEQFF
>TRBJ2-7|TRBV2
CASSDNRAYEQYF
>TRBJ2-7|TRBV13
CASSLVRLAGEHEQYF
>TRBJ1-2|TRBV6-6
CASNQEQGPHGYTF
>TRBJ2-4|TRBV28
CASSSPGRDKNIQYF
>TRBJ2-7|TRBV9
CASSVEGSGYRYEQYF
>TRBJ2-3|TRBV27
CASSLILAQSTDTQYF
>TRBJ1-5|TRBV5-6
CASSLAQGPQHF
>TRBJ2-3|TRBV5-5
CASSLGQRSTDTQYF
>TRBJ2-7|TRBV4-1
CASSQGAGEQYF
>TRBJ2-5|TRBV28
CASSFLAGVQETQYF
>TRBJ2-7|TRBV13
CASSPYSGGLSYEQYF
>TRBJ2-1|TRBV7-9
CASLGADPNEQFF
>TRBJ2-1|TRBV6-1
CASSSDRGWSEQFF
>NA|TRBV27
CASSLSTRSTYEQYF
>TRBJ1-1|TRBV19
CASSPLGVNTEAFF
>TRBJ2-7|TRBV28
CASRNQGAEQYF
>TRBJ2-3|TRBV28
CASTPAGGVDTQYF
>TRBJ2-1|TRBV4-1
CASSQERQGYNEQFF
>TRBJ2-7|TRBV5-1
CASSFGLSYEQYF